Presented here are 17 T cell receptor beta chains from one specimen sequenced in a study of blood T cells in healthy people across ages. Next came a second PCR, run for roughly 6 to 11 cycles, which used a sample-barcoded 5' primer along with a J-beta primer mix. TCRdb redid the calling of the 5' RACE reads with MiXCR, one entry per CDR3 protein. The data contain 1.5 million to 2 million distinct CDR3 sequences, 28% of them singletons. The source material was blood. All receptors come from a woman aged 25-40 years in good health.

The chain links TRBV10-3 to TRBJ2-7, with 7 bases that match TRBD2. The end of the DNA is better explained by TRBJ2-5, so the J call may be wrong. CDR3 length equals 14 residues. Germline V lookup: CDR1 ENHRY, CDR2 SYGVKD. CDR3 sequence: CAISGSRGRETQYF. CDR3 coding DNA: TGTGCCATCAGTGGGTCGCGGGGGAGGGAGACCCAGTACTTC.

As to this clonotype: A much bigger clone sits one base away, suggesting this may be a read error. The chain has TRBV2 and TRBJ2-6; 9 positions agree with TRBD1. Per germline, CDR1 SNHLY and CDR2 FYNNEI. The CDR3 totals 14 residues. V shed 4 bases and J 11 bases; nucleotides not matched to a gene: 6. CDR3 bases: TGTGCCAGCAGTGGGGGACAGGGTTCGTACGTCCTGACTTTC. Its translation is CASSGGQGSYVLTF.

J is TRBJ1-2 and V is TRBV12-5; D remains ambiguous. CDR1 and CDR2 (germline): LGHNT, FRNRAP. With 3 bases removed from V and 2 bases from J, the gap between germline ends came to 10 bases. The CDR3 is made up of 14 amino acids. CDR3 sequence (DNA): TGTGCTAGTGGTTTTCTTTCAGGCAACTATGGCTACACCTTC. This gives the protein CASGFLSGNYGYTF.

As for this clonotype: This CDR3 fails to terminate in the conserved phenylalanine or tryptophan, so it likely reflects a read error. The CDR3 loop is CAWSPLFGYTI. For the CDR3, the DNA is TGTGCCTGGAGCCCCCTTTTCGGCTACACCATC. The genes are TRBV30 and TRBJ1-2, with D hard to call. Germline CDR1 reads GTSNPN; CDR2 reads SVGIG (reference sequence). The CDR3 is 11 residues long. The V end lost 3 bases, the J end lost 8 bases, and 10 bases lay between the germline ends.

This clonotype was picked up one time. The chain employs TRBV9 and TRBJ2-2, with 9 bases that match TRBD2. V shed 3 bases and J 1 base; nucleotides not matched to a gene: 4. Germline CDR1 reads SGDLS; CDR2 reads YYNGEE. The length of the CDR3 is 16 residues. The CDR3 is CASSAERGENTGELFF. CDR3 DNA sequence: TGTGCCAGCAGCGCCGAGCGGGGGGAGAACACCGGGGAGCTGTTTTTT. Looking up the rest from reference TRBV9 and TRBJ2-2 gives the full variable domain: DSGVTQTPKHLITATGQRVTLRCSPRSGDLSVYWYQQSLDQGLQFLIQYYNGEERAKGNILERFSAQQFPDLHSELNLSSLELGDSALYFCASSAERGENTGELFFGEGSRLTVL.

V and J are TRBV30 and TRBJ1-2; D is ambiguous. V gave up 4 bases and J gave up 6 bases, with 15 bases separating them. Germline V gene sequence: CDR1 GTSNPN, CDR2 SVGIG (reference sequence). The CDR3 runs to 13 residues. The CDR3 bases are TGTGCCTGGACCCAGGCCTCTCTGGATGGCTACACCTTC. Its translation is CAWTQASLDGYTF. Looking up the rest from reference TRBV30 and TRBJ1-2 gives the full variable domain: SQTIHQWPATLVQPVGSPLSLECTVEGTSNPNLYWYRQAAGRGLQLLFYSVGIGQISSEVPQNLSASRPQDRQFILSSKKLLLSDSGFYLCAWTQASLDGYTFGSGTRLTVV.

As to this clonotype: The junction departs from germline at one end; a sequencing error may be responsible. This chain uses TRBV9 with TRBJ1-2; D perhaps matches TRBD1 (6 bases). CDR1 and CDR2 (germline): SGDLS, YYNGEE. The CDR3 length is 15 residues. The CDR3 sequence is CASSKGVSLDYGHTF. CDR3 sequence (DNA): TGTGCCAGCAGCAAGGGGGTTAGCCTTGACTATGGCCACACCTTC.

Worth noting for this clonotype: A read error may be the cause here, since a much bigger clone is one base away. The CDR3: CASSLGGADLDEQVF. The CDR3 DNA is TGTGCCAGCAGTCTGGGGGGGGCCGACCTGGATGAGCAGGTCTTC. The chain employs TRBV7-2 and TRBJ2-1, with D perhaps matching TRBD2 (7 bases). Germline assignment: CDR1 SGHTA and CDR2 FQGNSA. The CDR3 is 15 residues long.

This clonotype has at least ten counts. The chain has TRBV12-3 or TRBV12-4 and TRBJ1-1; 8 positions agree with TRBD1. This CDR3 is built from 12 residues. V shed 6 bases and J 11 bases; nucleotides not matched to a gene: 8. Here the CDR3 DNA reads TGTGCCAGCAGACTAAACAGGGGGAGCGCTTTCTTT. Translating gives CASRLNRGSAFF.

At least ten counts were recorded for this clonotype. The CDR3 sequence: CAISDPLADSTDTQYF. The CDR3 DNA sequence: TGTGCCATCAGCGACCCCCTAGCGGACTCCACAGATACGCAGTATTTT. The V gene is TRBV10-3, the J gene TRBJ2-3; 7 bases are shared with TRBD2. This CDR3 region has 16 residues. Germline CDR1 and CDR2: ENHRY and SYGVKD. The J segment lost 2 bases and the V segment lost 6 bases, leaving 11 bases of the junction unmatched.

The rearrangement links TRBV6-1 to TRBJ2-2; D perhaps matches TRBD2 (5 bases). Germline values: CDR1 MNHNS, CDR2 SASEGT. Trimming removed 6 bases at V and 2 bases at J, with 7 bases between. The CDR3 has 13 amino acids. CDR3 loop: CASRDSNTGELFF. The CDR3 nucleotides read TGTGCCAGCAGGGACTCAAACACCGGGGAGCTGTTTTTT.

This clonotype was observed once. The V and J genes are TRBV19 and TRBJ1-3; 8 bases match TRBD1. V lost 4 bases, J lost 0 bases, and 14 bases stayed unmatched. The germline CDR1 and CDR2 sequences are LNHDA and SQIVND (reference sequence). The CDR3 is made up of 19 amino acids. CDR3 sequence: CASSTRTGSNYVSGNTIYF. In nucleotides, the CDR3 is TGTGCCAGTAGTACAAGGACAGGGTCCAACTACGTCTCTGGAAACACCATATATTTT.

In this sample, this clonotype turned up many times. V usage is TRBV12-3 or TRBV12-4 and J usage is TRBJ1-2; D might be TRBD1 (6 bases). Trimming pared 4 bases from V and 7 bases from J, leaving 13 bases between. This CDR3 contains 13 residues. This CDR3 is CASSSTGLGGYTF. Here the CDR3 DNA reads TGTGCCAGCAGTTCCACAGGGCTGGGTGGCTACACCTTC.

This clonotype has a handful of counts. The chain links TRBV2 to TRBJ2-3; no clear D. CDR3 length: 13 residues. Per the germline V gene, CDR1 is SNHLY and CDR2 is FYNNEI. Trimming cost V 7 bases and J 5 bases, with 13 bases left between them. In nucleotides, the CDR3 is TGTGCCAGCACCACCCTCCACAAAGATACGCAGTATTTT. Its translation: CASTTLHKDTQYF.

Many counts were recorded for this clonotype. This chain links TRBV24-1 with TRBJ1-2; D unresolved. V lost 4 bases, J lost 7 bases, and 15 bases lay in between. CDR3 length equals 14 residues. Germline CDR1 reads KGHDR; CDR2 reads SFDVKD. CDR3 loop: CATSDPRTITGYTF. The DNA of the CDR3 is TGTGCCACCAGTGACCCTCGGACCATCACTGGCTACACCTTC.

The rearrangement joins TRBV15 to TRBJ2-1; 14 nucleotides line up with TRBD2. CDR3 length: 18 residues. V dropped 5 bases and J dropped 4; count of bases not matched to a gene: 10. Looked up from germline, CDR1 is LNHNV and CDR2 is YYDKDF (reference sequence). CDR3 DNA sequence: TGTGCCACCAGCCTGGGACTAGCGGGGGTATCGCTTTACAATGAGCAGTTCTTC. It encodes CATSLGLAGVSLYNEQFF.

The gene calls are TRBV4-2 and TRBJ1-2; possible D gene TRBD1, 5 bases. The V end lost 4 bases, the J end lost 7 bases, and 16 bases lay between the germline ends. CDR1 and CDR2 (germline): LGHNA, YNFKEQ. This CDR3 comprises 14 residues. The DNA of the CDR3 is TGTGCCAGCAGCCCTCCCAGGGCCGGGAGTGGCTACACCTTC. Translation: CASSPPRAGSGYTF.